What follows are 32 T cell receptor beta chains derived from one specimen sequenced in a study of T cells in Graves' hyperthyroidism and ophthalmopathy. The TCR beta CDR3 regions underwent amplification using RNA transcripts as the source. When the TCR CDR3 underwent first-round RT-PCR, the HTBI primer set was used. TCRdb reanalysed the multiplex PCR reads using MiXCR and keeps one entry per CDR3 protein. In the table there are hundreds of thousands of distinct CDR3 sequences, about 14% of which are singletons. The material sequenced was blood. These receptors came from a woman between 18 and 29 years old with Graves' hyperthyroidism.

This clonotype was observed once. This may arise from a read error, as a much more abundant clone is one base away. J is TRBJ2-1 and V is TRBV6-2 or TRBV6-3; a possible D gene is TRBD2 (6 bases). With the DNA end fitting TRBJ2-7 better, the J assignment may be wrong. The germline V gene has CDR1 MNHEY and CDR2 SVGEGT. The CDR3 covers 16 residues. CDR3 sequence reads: CASSYRRDFTYNEQYF. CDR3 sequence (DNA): TGTGCCAGCAGTTACCGCCGGGACTTTACTTACAATGAGCAGTACTTC.

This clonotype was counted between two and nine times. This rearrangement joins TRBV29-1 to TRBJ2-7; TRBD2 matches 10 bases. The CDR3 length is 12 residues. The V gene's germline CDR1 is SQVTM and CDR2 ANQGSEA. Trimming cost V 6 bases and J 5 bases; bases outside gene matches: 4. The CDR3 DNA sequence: TGCAGCGTGACTAGCGGGTTCAACGAGCAGTACTTC. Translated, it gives CSVTSGFNEQYF.

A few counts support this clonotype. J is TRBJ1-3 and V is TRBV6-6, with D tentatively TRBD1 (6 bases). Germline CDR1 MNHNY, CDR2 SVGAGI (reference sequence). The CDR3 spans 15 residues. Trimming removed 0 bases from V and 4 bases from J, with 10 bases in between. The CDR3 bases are TGTGCCAGCAGTTACTCCAGGGGCACAGGAAACACCATATATTTT. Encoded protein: CASSYSRGTGNTIYF.

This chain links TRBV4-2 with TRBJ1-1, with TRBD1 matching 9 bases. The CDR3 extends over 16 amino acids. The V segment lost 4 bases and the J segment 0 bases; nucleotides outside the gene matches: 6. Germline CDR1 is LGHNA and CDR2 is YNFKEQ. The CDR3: CASSPGQGEMNTEAFF. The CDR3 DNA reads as TGTGCCAGCAGCCCGGGACAGGGTGAAATGAACACTGAAGCTTTCTTT.

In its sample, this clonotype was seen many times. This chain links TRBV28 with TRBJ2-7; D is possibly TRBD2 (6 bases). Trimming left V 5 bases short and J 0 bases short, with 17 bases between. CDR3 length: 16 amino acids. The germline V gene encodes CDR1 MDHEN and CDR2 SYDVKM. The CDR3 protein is CASSPFSGVLSYEQYF. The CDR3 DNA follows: TGTGCCAGCAGTCCCTTCTCGGGGGTACTCTCCTACGAGCAGTACTTC.

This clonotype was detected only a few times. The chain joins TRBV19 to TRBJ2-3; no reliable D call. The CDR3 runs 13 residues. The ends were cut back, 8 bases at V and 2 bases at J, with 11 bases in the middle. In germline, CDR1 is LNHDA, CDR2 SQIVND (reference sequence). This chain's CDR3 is CASRMATTDTQYF. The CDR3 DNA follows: TGTGCCAGTCGCATGGCCACCACAGATACGCAGTATTTT.

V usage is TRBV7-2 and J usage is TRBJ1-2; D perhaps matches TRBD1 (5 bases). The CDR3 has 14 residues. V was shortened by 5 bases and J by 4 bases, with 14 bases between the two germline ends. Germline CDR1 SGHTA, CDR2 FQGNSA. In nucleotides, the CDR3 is TGTGCCAGCAGCGATCCGGGACCGACCTATGGCTACACCTTC. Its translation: CASSDPGPTYGYTF.

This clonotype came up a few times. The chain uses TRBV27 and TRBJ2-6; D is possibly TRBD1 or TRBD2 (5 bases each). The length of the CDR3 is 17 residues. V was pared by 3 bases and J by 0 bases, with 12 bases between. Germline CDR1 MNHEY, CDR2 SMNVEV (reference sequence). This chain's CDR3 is CASSLGRSYSGANVLTF. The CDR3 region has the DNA TGTGCCAGCAGTTTGGGACGATCATACTCTGGGGCCAACGTCCTGACTTTC. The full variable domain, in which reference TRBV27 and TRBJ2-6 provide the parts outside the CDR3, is EAQVTQNPRYLITVTGKKLTVTCSQNMNHEYMSWYRQDPGLGLRQIYYSMNVEVTDKGDVPEGYKVSRKEKRNFPLILESPSPNQTSLYFCASSLGRSYSGANVLTFGAGSRLTVL.

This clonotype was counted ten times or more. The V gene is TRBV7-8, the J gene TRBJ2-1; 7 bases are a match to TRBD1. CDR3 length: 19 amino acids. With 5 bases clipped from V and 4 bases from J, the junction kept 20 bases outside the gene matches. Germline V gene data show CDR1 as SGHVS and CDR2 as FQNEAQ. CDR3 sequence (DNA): TGTGCCAGCAGCCCATCATACACACGGGACAGCATCCAATACAATGAGCAGTTCTTC. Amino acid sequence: CASSPSYTRDSIQYNEQFF.

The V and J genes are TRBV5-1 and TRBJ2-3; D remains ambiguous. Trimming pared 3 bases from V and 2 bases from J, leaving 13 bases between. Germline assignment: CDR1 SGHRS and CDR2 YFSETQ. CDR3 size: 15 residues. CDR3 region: CASSWVGVHTDTQYF. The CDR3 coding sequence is TGCGCCAGCAGCTGGGTAGGCGTGCACACAGATACGCAGTATTTT.

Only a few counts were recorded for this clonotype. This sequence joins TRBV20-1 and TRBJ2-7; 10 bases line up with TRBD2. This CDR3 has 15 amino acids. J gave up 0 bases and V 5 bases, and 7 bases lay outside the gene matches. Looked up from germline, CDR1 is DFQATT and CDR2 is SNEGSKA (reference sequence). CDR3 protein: CSAQGTSVSSYEQYF. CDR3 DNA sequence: TGCAGTGCTCAAGGGACTAGCGTCTCCTCCTACGAGCAGTACTTC.

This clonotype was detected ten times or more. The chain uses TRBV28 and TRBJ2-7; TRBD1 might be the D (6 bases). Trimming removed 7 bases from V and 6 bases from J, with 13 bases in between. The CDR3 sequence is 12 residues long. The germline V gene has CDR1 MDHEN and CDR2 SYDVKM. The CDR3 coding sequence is TGTGCCAGCAAGGACAGTCCCCCCGAGCAGTACTTC. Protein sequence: CASKDSPPEQYF.

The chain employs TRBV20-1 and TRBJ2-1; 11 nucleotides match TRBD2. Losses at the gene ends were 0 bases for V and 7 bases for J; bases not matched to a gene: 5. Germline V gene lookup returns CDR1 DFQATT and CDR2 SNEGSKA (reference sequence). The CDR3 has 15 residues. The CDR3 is CSARDSGRAFNEQFF. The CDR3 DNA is TGCAGTGCTAGAGATAGCGGGAGGGCGTTTAATGAGCAGTTCTTC.

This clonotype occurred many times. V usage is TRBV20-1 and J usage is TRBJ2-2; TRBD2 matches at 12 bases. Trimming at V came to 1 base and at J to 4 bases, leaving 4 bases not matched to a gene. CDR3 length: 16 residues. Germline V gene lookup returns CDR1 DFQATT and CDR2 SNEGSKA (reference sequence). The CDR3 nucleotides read TGCAGTGCTAGAGCTAGCGGGAGGGATCTCACCGGGGAGCTGTTTTTT. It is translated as CSARASGRDLTGELFF.

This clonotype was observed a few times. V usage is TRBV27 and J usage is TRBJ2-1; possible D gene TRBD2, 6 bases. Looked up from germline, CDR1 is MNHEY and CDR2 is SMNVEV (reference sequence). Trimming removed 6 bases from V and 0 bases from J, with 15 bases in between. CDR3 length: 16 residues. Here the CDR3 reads CASRGTSPSSYNEQFF. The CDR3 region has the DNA TGTGCCAGCAGGGGCACTAGCCCGAGCTCCTACAATGAGCAGTTCTTC.

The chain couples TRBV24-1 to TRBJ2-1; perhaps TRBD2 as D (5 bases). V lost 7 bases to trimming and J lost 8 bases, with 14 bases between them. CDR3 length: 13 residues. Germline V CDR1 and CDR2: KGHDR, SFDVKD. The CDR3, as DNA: TGTGCCACCAGCGGAGGTCCCTTTTATGAGCAGTTCTTC. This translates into CATSGGPFYEQFF.

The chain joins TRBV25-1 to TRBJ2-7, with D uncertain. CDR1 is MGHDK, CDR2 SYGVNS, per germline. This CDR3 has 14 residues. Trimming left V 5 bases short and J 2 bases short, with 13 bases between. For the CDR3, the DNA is TGTGCCAGCAGTTATGATGGTGGTCCCTACGAGCAGTACTTC. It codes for CASSYDGGPYEQYF.

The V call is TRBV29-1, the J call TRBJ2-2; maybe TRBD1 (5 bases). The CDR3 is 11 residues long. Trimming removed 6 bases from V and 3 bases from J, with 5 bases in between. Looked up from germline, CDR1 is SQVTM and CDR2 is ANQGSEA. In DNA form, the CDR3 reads TGCAGCGTGACAGACACCGGGGAGCTGTTTTTT. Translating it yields CSVTDTGELFF.

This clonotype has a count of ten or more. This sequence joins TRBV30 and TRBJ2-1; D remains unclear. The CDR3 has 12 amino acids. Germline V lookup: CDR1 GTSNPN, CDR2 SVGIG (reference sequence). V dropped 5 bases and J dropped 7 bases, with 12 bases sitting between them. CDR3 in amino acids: CAWHSGNNEQFF. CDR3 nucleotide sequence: TGTGCCTGGCACTCAGGTAATAATGAGCAGTTCTTC.

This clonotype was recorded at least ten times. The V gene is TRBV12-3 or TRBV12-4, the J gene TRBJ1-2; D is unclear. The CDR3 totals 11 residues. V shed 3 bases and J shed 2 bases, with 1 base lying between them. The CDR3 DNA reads TGTGCCAGCAGTTTGAACTATGGCTACACCTTC. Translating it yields CASSLNYGYTF.

The CDR3 DNA is TGTGCCATCAGTGCGGAGATTGAGCAGCCCCAGCATTTT. This codes for CAISAEIEQPQHF. The gene calls are TRBV10-3 and TRBJ1-5; no clear D. From germline, CDR1 is ENHRY and CDR2 SYGVKD. The CDR3 is made up of 13 amino acids. The V gene lost 4 bases and the J gene lost 7 bases, with 11 bases spanning the gap.

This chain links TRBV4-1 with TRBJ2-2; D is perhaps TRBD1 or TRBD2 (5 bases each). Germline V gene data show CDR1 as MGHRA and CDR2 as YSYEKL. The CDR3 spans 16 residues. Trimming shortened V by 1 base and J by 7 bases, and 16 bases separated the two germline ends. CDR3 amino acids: CASSQGGVRRNGELFF. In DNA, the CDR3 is TGCGCCAGCAGCCAAGGAGGGGTTCGGAGGAACGGGGAGCTGTTTTTT.

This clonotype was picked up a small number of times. The CDR3 loop is CASSQVKGKTFYEQYF. For the CDR3, the DNA is TGCGCCAGCAGCCAAGTAAAGGGGAAGACCTTCTACGAGCAGTACTTC. V usage is TRBV4-1 and J usage is TRBJ2-7; perhaps TRBD1 as D (5 bases). Deletions cut 1 base from V and 3 bases from J, with 16 bases between. CDR3 length: 16 amino acids. Per the germline V gene, CDR1 is MGHRA and CDR2 is YSYEKL.

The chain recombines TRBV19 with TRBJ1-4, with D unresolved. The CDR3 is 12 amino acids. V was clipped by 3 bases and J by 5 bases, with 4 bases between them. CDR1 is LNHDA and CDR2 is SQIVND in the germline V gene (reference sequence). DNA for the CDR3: TGTGCCAGTAGTATGTTAAATGAAAAACTGTTTTTT. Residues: CASSMLNEKLFF.

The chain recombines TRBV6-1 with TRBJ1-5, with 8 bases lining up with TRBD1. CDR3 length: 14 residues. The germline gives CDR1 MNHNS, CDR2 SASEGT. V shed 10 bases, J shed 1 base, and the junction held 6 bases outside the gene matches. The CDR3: CATGRQGSNQPQHF. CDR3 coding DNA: TGTGCCACCGGACGACAGGGGAGCAATCAGCCCCAGCATTTT.

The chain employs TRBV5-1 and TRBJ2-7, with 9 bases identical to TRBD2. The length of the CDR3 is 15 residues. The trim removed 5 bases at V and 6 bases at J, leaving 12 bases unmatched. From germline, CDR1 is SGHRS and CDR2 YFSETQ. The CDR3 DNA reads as TGCGCCAGCAGAGGCGGTAGCGGGAGAGGCAGCGAGCAGTACTTC. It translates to CASRGGSGRGSEQYF.

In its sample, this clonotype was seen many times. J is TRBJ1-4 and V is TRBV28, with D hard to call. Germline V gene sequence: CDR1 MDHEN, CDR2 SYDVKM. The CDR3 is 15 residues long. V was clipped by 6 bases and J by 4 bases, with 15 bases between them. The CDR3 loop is CASSLRWPINEKLFF. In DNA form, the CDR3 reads TGTGCCAGCAGCCTCCGGTGGCCCATTAATGAAAAACTGTTTTTT.

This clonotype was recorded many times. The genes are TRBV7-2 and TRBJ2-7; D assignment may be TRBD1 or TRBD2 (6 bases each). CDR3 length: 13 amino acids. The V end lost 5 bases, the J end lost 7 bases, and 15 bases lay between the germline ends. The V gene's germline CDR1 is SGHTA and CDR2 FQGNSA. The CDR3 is CASSGGGVMEQYF. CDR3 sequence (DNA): TGTGCCAGCAGCGGGGGCGGGGTGATGGAGCAGTACTTC.

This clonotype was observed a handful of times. The CDR3 protein is CASSWGGVGRGNEQFF. The CDR3 bases are TGTGCCAGCAGTTGGGGGGGGGTCGGCCGGGGCAATGAGCAGTTCTTC. The chain carries TRBV6-5 and TRBJ2-1; the match to TRBD2 covers 7 bases. Per the germline V gene, CDR1 is MNHEY and CDR2 is SVGAGI. The junction had 12 bases not matched to a gene; V was cut back by 4 bases and J by 6 bases. The CDR3 totals 16 residues.

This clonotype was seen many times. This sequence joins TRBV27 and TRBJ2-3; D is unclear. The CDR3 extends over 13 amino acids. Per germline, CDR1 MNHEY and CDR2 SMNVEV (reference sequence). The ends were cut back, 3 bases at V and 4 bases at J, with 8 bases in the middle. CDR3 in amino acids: CASSFWSPDTQYF. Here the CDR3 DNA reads TGTGCCAGCAGTTTTTGGTCTCCAGATACGCAGTATTTT.

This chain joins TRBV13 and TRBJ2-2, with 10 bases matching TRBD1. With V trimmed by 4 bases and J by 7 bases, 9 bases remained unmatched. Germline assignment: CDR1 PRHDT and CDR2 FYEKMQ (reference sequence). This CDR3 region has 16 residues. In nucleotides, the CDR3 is TGTGCCAGCAGCTCATCTGACAGGGGGCCGGGCGGGGAGCTGTTTTTT. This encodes CASSSSDRGPGGELFF.

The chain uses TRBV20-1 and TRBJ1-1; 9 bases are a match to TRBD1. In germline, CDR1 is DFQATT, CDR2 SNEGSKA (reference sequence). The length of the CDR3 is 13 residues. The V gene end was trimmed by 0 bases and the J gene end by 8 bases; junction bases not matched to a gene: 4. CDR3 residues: CSARDGGQGEAFF. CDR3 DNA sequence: TGCAGTGCTAGAGATGGGGGACAGGGAGAAGCTTTCTTT.